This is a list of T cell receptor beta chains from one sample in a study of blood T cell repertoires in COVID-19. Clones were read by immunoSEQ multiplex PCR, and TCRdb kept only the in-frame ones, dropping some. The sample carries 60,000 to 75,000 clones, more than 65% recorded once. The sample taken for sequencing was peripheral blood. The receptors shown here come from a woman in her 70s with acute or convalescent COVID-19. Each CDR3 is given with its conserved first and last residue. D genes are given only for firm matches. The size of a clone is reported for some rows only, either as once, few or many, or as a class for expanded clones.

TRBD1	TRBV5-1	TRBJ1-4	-	CASSTGMATNEKLFF	TGCGCCAGCTCGACAGGGATGGCAACTAATGAAAAACTGTTTTTT
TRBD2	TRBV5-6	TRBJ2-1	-	CASSGGTSGGRYEQFF	TGTGCCAGCAGCGGAGGGACTAGCGGGGGGCGCTATGAGCAGTTCTTC
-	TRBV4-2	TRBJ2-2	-	CASSQDRSRDTGELFF	TGTGCCAGCAGCCAAGATCGGAGCAGGGACACCGGGGAGCTGTTTTTT
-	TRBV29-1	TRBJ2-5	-	CSAGPTLVDQETQYF	TGCAGCGCGGGACCGACTCTGGTGGACCAAGAGACCCAGTACTTC
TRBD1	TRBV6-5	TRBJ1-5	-	CASSRGGGNQPQHF	TGTGCCAGCAGTAGAGGGGGCGGCAATCAGCCCCAGCATTTT
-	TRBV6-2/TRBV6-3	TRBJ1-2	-	CASSYGGAVRGYTF	TGTGCCAGCAGTTACGGAGGGGCCGTTCGGGGCTACACCTTC
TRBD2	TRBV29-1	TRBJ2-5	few	CSVGGGTQYF	TGCAGCGTCGGGGGGGGGACCCAGTACTTC
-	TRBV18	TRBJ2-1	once	CASSPRSGDEQFF	TGTGCCAGCTCACCACGGAGCGGCGATGAGCAGTTCTTC
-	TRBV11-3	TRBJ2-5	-	CASSSFRRQETQYF	TGTGCCAGCAGCTCCTTCCGCCGGCAAGAGACCCAGTACTTC
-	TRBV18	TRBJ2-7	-	CASSELTEQYF	TGTGCCAGCTCCGAACTCACCGAGCAGTACTTC
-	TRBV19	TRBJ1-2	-	CASSIYPGEDGYTF	TGTGCCAGTAGTATCTATCCGGGGGAGGATGGCTACACCTTC
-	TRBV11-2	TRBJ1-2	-	CASSAGAGYTF	TGTGCCAGCAGCGCAGGGGCCGGCTACACCTTC
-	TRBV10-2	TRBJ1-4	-	CASSDPDSMGGYNEKLFF	TGCGCCAGCAGTGACCCTGACAGCATGGGGGGGTATAATGAAAAACTGTTTTTT
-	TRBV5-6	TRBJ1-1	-	CASSLVGGLLGTEAFF	TGTGCCAGCAGCTTGGTTGGGGGCTTGCTGGGCACTGAAGCTTTCTTT
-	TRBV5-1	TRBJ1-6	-	CASSDGTGNSPLHF	TGCGCCAGCAGCGACGGGACTGGAAATTCACCCCTCCACTTT
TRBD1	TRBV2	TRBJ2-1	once	CATSRDSYSYNEQFF	TGTGCCACCTCCCGGGACAGCTACTCCTACAATGAGCAGTTCTTC
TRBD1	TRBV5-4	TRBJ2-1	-	CASSPDRGRDEQFF	TGTGCCAGCAGCCCAGACAGGGGTAGGGATGAGCAGTTCTTC
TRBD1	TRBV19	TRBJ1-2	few	CASSTQGDLYGYTF	TGTGCCAGTAGTACACAGGGGGACCTCTATGGCTACACCTTC
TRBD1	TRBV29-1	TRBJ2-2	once	CSGRTQWGQGVWELFF	TGCAGCGGAAGGACCCAGTGGGGACAGGGGGTTTGGGAGCTGTTTTTT
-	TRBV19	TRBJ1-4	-	CASTEREGTGEKLFF	TGTGCCAGTACCGAAAGGGAGGGGACGGGTGAAAAACTGTTTTTT
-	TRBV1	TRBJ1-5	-	CTSSPGNPNQPQHF	TGCACCAGCAGCCCAGGGAACCCCAATCAGCCCCAGCATTTT
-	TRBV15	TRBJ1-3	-	CATSAQGGVSGNTIYF	TGTGCCACCAGCGCACAGGGTGGGGTCTCTGGAAACACCATATATTTT
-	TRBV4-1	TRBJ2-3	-	CASSPRTDTQYF	TGCGCCAGCAGCCCCCGTACAGATACGCAGTATTTT
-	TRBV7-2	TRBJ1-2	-	CASSFRRGGGYTF	TGTGCCAGCAGCTTCCGCCGGGGTGGTGGCTACACCTTC
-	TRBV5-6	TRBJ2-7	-	CASSGGHWPYEQYF	TGTGCCAGCAGTGGAGGTCACTGGCCCTACGAGCAGTACTTC
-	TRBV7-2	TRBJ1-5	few	CASSLEMGRGYNQPQHF	TGTGCCAGCAGCTTAGAAATGGGGAGGGGCTACAATCAGCCCCAGCATTTT
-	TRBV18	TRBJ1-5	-	CASSQTANQPQHF	TGTGCCAGCTCCCAGACAGCCAATCAGCCCCAGCATTTT
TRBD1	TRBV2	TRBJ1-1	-	CASMGQATEAFF	TGTGCCAGCATGGGACAGGCTACTGAAGCTTTCTTT
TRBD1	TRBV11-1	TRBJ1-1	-	CASRPRDRGRTEAFF	TGTGCCAGCAGACCCAGGGACAGGGGTAGGACTGAAGCTTTCTTT
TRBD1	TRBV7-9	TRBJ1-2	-	CASRPGQGGEGYTF	TGTGCCAGCAGGCCAGGACAGGGAGGGGAAGGCTACACCTTC
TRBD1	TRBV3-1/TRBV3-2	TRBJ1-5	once	CAITPIRQGAVQPQHF	TGTGCCATTACGCCGATAAGACAGGGGGCGGTTCAGCCCCAGCATTTT
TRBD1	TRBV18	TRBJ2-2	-	CASSSGTGNAGELFF	TGTGCCAGCTCATCAGGGACAGGGAACGCCGGGGAGCTGTTTTTT
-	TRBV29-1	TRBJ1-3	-	CSVGVAQDGNTIYF	TGCAGCGTTGGAGTCGCACAGGACGGAAACACCATATATTTT
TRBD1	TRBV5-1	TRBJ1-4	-	CASSLQGHATNEKLFF	TGCGCCAGCAGCCTACAGGGGCATGCAACTAATGAAAAACTGTTTTTT
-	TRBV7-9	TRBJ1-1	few	CASSFLGSNTEAFF	TGTGCCAGCAGCTTCCTCGGGTCTAACACTGAAGCTTTCTTT